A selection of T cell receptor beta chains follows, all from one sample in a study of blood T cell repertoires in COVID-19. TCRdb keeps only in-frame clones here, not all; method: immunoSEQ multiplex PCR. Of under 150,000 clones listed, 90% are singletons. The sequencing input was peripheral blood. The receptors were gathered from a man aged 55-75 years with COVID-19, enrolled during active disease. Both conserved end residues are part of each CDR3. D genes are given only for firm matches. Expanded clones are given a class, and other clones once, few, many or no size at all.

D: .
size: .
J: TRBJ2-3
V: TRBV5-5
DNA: TGTGCCAGCAGCCTAGAAAGAAGAGATACGCAGTATTTT
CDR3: CASSLERRDTQYF

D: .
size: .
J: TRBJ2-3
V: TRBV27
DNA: TGTGCCAGCAGTTTTTACCCCAGGACAACCACAGATACGCAGTATTTT
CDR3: CASSFYPRTTTDTQYF

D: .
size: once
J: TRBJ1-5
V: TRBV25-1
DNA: TGTGCCAGCAGTGAGGAGGGGGGGAGCAATCAGCCCCAGCATTTT
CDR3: CASSEEGGSNQPQHF

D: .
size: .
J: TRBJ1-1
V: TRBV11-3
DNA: TGTGCCAGCACCCGCGGCAACTCGAACACTGAAGCTTTCTTT
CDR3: CASTRGNSNTEAFF

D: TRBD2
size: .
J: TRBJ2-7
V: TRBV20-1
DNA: TGCAGTGCTAGTTTTGGCGATAGCGGGAGCTCTGGGGGGTACGAGCAGTACTTC
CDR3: CSASFGDSGSSGGYEQYF

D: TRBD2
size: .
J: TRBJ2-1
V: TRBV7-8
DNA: TGTGCCAGCAGTTTAGGAACTAGCGGCGTCTTCAATGAGCAGTTCTTC
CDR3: CASSLGTSGVFNEQFF

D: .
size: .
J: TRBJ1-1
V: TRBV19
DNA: TGTGCCAGTAGTATTGATCGGACACCAAACACTGAAGCTTTCTTT
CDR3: CASSIDRTPNTEAFF

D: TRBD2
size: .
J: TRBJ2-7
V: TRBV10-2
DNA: TGCGCCAGCCAGCCTCGGACTAGCGGAACCTACGAGCAGTACTTC
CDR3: CASQPRTSGTYEQYF

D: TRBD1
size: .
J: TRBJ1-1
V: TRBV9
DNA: TGTGCCAGCAGCGTAGAACAGGGGGAGGTAGCTTTCTTT
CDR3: CASSVEQGEVAFF

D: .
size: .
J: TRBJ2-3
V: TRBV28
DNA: TGTGCCAGCAGCCCCGGGGAGACCACAGATACGCAGTATTTT
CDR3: CASSPGETTDTQYF

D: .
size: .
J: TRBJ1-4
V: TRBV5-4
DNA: TGTGCCAGCAGCCGGGAAAGGGTTCGAGAAAAACTGTTTTTT
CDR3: CASSRERVREKLFF

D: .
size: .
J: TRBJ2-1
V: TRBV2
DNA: TGTGCCAGCTCTCCGGACTACGGGTACAATGAGCAGTTCTTC
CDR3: CASSPDYGYNEQFF

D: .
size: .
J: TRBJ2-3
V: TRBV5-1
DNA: TGCGCCAGCAGCTTGGAGGACTGGGTAGATACGCAGTATTTT
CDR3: CASSLEDWVDTQYF

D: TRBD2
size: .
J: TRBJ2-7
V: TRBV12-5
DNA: TGTGCTAGTGGTTTGGTAATCGCGGGAGGGCCTTCCTACGAGCAGTACTTC
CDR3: CASGLVIAGGPSYEQYF

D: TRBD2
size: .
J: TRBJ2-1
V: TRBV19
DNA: TGTGCCAGTAGTATAGATCTCGCTAGCGGGAGTACTAATGAGCAGTTCTTC
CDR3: CASSIDLASGSTNEQFF

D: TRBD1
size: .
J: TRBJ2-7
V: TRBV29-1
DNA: TGCAGCGTTTTAGGACAGGGAGAATACGAGCAGTACTTC
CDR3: CSVLGQGEYEQYF

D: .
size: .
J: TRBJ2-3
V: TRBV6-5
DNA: TGTGCCAAGGGGGCGGGAGGTGTGAATACGCAGTATTTT
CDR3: CAKGAGGVNTQYF

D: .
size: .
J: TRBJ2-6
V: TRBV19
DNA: TGTGCCAGTAGTCCAAGACCGGGACAAAAAGTGGGGGCCAACGTCCTGACTTTC
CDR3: CASSPRPGQKVGANVLTF

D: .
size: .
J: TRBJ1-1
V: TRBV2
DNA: TGTGCCAGCACCCCTCACGGTGACACTGAAGCTTTCTTT
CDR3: CASTPHGDTEAFF

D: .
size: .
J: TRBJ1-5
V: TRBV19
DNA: TGTGCCAGTAGTGAGGGGGTATCTAGTCAGCCCCAGCATTTT
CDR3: CASSEGVSSQPQHF

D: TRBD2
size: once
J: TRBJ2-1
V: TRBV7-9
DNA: TGTGCCAGCAGCCCCCCGACTAGCGGGAGAAATGAGCAGTTCTTC
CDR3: CASSPPTSGRNEQFF

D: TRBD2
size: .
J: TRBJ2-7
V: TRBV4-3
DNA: TGCGCCAGCAGCCAAGATGGTGGTAATAGCGGGAGGGCCATGAAGTCCTACGAGCAGTACTTC
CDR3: CASSQDGGNSGRAMKSYEQYF

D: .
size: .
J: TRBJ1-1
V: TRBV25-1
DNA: TGTGCCAGCAGTGAATGGACTACTTTTGGAGCTTTCTTT
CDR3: CASSEWTTFGAFF

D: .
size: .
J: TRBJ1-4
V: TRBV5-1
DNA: TGCGCCAGCAGCACTGAAATTTCCGGGGTTAATGAAAAACTGTTTTTT
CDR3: CASSTEISGVNEKLFF

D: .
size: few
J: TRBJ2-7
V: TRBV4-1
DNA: TGCGCCAGCAGCCAAGATAGTAAGGGGATCCCTTCCTACGAGCAGTACTTC
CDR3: CASSQDSKGIPSYEQYF

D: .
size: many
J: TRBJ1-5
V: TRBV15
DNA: TGTGCCACCAGCAGAGATCTCCCAGATCAGCCCCAGCATTTT
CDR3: CATSRDLPDQPQHF

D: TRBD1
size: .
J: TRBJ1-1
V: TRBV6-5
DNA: TGTGCCAGCAGTTCGGCAGGGACAGAAATGAACACTGAAGCTTTCTTT
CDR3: CASSSAGTEMNTEAFF

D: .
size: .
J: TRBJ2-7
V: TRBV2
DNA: TGTGCCAGCAGTCTCGGGACCTACGAGCAGTACTTC
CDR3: CASSLGTYEQYF

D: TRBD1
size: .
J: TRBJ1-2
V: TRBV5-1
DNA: TGCGCCAGCAGCTTAGGGGGCGATGAGGACTATGGCTACACCTTC
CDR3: CASSLGGDEDYGYTF

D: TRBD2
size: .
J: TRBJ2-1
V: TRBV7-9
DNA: TGTGCCAGCAGCTTGACGGGAGGAGACAATGAGCAGTTCTTC
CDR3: CASSLTGGDNEQFF

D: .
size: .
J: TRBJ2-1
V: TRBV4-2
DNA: TGTGCCAGCAGCCAAGGGATAACGGGGAGGAATGAGCAGTTCTTC
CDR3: CASSQGITGRNEQFF

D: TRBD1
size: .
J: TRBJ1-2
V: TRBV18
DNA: TGTGCCAGCTCACCAACAGGGGCCGCCTCTATCTATGGCTACACCTTC
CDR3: CASSPTGAASIYGYTF

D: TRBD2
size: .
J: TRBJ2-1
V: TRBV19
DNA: TGTGCCAGTCACCGGACTAGCGGGTACAATGAGCAGTTCTTC
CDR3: CASHRTSGYNEQFF

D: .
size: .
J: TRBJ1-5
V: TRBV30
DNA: TGTGCCTGGAGCGATGGGGGGAATCAGCCCCAGCATTTT
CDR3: CAWSDGGNQPQHF

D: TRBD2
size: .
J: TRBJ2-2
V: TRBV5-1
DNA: TGCGCCAGCAGCCCGGGAGGGCAAAGCACCGGGGAGCTGTTTTTT
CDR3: CASSPGGQSTGELFF

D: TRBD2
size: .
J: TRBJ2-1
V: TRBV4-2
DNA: TGTGCCAGCAGCCGCAGACTAGCGGGGTACAATGAGCAGTTCTTC
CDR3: CASSRRLAGYNEQFF

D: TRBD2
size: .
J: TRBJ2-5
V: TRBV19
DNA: TGTGCCAGTAGTCCCGGACTAGCGGGAGGGGAGACCCAGTACTTC
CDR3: CASSPGLAGGETQYF

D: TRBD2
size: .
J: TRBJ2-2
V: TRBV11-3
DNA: TGTGCCAGCAGCCTCCCTCCGGGACTAGCGGGAGGACGGAACACCGGGGAGCTGTTTTTT
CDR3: CASSLPPGLAGGRNTGELFF

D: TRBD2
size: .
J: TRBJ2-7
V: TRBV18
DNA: TGTGCCAGCTCTCTACCGCCCTTAGCGGGAGGCTCCTACGAGCAGTACTTC
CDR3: CASSLPPLAGGSYEQYF

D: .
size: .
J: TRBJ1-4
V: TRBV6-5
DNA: TGTGCCAGCCGTCAGGGTGGGGCAACTAATGAAAAACTGTTTTTT
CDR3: CASRQGGATNEKLFF

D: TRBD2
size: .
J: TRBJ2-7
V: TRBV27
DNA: TGTGCCAGCAGTTCGATAGCGGGAGGAGTCTACGAGCAGTACTTC
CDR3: CASSSIAGGVYEQYF

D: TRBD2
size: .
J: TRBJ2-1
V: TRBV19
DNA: TGTGCCACCTCCCTGCTAGCGGGAGGAAATGAGCAGTTCTTC
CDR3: CATSLLAGGNEQFF

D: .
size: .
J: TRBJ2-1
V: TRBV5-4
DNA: TGTGCCAGCAGCTTGAGAGGGGGAAGCTCCTACAATGAGCAGTTCTTC
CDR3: CASSLRGGSSYNEQFF

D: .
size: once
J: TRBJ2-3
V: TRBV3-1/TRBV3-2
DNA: TGTGCCAGCAGCCAAGATTACGAGACAGCCAGGCCTGATACGCAGTATTTT
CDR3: CASSQDYETARPDTQYF

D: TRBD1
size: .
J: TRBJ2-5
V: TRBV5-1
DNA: TGCGCCAGCAGCCACTCCAACCTCGGACAGGGAGGAGAGACCCAGTACTTC
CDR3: CASSHSNLGQGGETQYF

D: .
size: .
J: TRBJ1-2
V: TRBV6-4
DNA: TGTGCCAGCAGTGAGGGAGCTAACTATGGCTACACCTTC
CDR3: CASSEGANYGYTF

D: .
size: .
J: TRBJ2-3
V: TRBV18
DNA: TGTGCCAGCTCACCTGTAGCTGCTAGCACAGATACGCAGTATTTT
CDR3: CASSPVAASTDTQYF

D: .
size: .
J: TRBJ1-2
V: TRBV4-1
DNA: TGCGCCAGCAGGCATCCATCGGGAGGCTACACCTTC
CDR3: CASRHPSGGYTF

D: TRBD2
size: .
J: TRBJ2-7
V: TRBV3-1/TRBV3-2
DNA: TGTGCCAGCAGCCAAGCTCTAGCGGGAGTATCGTACGAGCAGTACTTC
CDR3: CASSQALAGVSYEQYF

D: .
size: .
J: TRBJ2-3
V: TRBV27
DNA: TGTGCCAGCAGTCCCCGGGTTGGCACAGATACGCAGTATTTT
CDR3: CASSPRVGTDTQYF

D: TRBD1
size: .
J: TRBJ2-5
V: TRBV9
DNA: TGTGCCAGCACCCCCGGGACAGGGTCCGAGACCCAGTACTTC
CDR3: CASTPGTGSETQYF

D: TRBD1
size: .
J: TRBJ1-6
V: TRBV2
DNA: TGTGCCAGCAGTCCGGACAGGGGGTCGGTCAATTCACCCCTCCACTTT
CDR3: CASSPDRGSVNSPLHF